This TCR beta chain was profiled in a study of vaccination and CD4 T cells after COVID-19. At the Johns Hopkins FTIC core, DNA taken from cultured CD4+ T cells was sequenced by way of the Oncomine TCR Beta short-read assay. Using its own MiXCR run on the PCR reads, TCRdb lists one record per CDR3 protein. In the table there are roughly 15,000 distinct CDR3 sequences, 45% to 70% of which are singletons. Trimming at V came to 4 bases and at J to 7 bases, leaving 2 bases not matched to a gene. CDR1 and CDR2 from the germline V gene are KGHSH and LQKENI. CDR3 length: 14 amino acids. Sample treatment: approximately nine-day PBMC culture with coronavirus spike peptide pools or control peptides (ViraFEST assay). Medium was half-exchanged with fresh IL-2 medium on days 3 and 7. This clonotype has more than one count but fewer than ten. Its target is not known.

This receptor was taken from a human donor who had recovered from COVID-19. Material for sequencing was CD4+ T cells from blood, cultured in vitro. This chain links TRBV18 with TRBJ1-6; 9 nucleotides align to TRBD1. The CDR3 DNA sequence: TGTGCCAGCTCACGGGACAGGGCGAATTCACCCCTCCACTTT. Its translation: CASSRDRANSPLHF.